These T cell receptor beta chains were read from a single sample in a study of blood T cell repertoires in COVID-19. Profiling relied on immunoSEQ multiplex PCR, and the TCRdb table lists in-frame clones only, not all of them. Among fewer than 100,000 clones listed, around 88% were seen once. The sequencing sample was made of peripheral blood. These receptors were collected from a man aged 60 to 69 with acute or convalescent COVID-19. Each CDR3 is given with its conserved first and last residue.

v_call,j_call,cdr3_aa
TRBV30,TRBJ1-1,CAWSNGGGVWTEAFF
TRBV27,TRBJ1-2,CASSYSARDYGYTF
TRBV21-1,TRBJ1-3,CASSSTSLTGNTIYF
TRBV19,TRBJ2-5,CASNHRGAAKETQYF
TRBV7-2,TRBJ1-5,CASSLGSGQGNQPQHF
TRBV5-4,TRBJ2-1,CASSWGTSGDNEQFF
TRBV30,TRBJ2-1,CAWRGLSTYNEQFF
TRBV11-2,TRBJ1-4,CASRWGLGTGSEKLFF
TRBV7-8,TRBJ1-2,CASTPGAGTGRSGYTF
TRBV7-8,TRBJ1-3,CASSLAGTSGNTIYF
TRBV19,TRBJ1-2,CASSAFSTGATNYGYTF
TRBV2,TRBJ1-1,CASSDRGAFF
TRBV7-2,TRBJ2-3,CASSLGWSSTDTQYF
TRBV5-1,TRBJ2-7,CASSAGQGYEQYF
TRBV29-1,TRBJ1-1,CSVGFRTARGAFF
TRBV6-1,TRBJ1-4,CASSEDRQWEKLFF
TRBV6-6,TRBJ2-3,CASSARGGGGSDTQYF
TRBV19,TRBJ1-1,CASSIDRAGNTEAFF
TRBV24-1,TRBJ1-2,CATSGPDRGYGYTF
TRBV3-1/TRBV3-2,TRBJ1-5,CASSQNLDRDQPQHF
TRBV19,TRBJ1-3,CAAVGNTIYF
TRBV30,TRBJ2-1,CAWSTDRGVRYNEQFF